The 7 T cell receptor beta chains below come from one sample, sequenced in a study of T cells in Graves' hyperthyroidism and ophthalmopathy. Regions amplified from RNA transcripts were the TCR beta CDR3 regions. Primed by the HTBI set, a first-round RT-PCR was run on the TCR CDR3. MiXCR, run by TCRdb on the multiplex PCR reads, gives a single entry per CDR3 protein. The sample records nearly 600,000 distinct CDR3 sequences, roughly 14% being singletons. Sequencing was performed on blood. The receptors come from a woman in her twenties or thirties with Graves' hyperthyroidism that later progressed to Graves' ophthalmopathy.

This clonotype has ten or more counts. The V call is TRBV6-2 or TRBV6-3, the J call TRBJ2-1, with 9 positions matching TRBD2. CDR3 length: 14 amino acids. Unmatched junction bases numbered 6, after V lost 5 bases and J lost 7 bases. Germline CDR1 is MNHEY and CDR2 is SVGEGT. The DNA for the CDR3 is TGTGCCAGCAGTATTAGCGGGAGCTGGAATGAGCAGTTCTTC. This translates into CASSISGSWNEQFF.

As regards this clonotype: Given a much more abundant clone one base away, this may be a read error. The rearrangement uses TRBV29-1 and TRBJ2-1, with 7 bases aligning to TRBD1. The V gene's germline CDR1 is SQVTM and CDR2 ANQGSEA. CDR3 length: 14 residues. CDR3 sequence (DNA): TGCAGCGCCTTCGGGACAGCTTACCACAATGAGCAGTGCTTC. Translation: CSAFGTAYHNEQCF.

Many counts were recorded for this clonotype. This chain connects TRBV15 to TRBJ2-3, with TRBD1 as a possible D gene (5 bases). Trimming took 3 bases from V and 4 from J, leaving 23 bases between them. Germline V gene sequence: CDR1 LNHNV, CDR2 YYDKDF (reference sequence). This CDR3 is 18 amino acids long. CDR3 nucleotide sequence: TGTGCCACCAGCAGCACCAGGGCCGAAAAATTTGATCCAGATACGCAGTATTTT. The encoded protein is CATSSTRAEKFDPDTQYF.

This clonotype was observed at least ten times. The J gene is TRBJ2-1, the V gene TRBV12-3 or TRBV12-4; D is perhaps TRBD2 (6 bases). This CDR3 has 15 amino acids. Trimming took 5 bases from V and 2 from J, leaving 13 bases between them. The CDR3: CASSPKGGAYNEQFF. DNA for the CDR3: TGTGCCAGCAGTCCCAAAGGAGGGGCCTACAATGAGCAGTTCTTC.

This clonotype has just a few counts. The rearrangement joins TRBV7-9 to TRBJ2-7; 8 bases align to TRBD2. This CDR3 has 16 residues. The ends lost 5 bases at V and 3 bases at J; junction bases unmatched: 12. CDR1 and CDR2 (germline): SEHNR, FQNEAQ (reference sequence). Here the CDR3 reads CASSPDSVAGRYEQYF. The CDR3 coding sequence is TGTGCCAGCAGCCCCGATTCGGTAGCGGGGCGCTACGAGCAGTACTTC. Together with reference TRBV7-9 and TRBJ2-7, the CDR3 gives the full variable domain: DTGVSQNPRHKITKRGQNVTFRCDPISEHNRLYWYRQTLGQGPEFLTYFQNEAQLEKSRLLSDRFSAERPKGSFSTLEIQRTEQGDSAMYLCASSPDSVAGRYEQYFGPGTRLTVT.

This clonotype showed up many times. The V call is TRBV27, the J call TRBJ2-1, with 7 bases that match TRBD2. CDR3 length equals 14 residues. V lost 7 bases to trimming and J lost 4 bases; unmatched junction nucleotides: 7. The germline gives CDR1 MNHEY, CDR2 SMNVEV (reference sequence). This chain's CDR3 is CASKFAGEYNEQFF. CDR3 DNA sequence: TGTGCCAGCAAATTTGCGGGGGAGTACAATGAGCAGTTCTTC.

This clonotype was seen many times. V and J are TRBV6-1 and TRBJ1-5, with 7 bases identical to TRBD1. Looked up from germline, CDR1 is MNHNS and CDR2 is SASEGT. V lost 5 bases to trimming and J lost 7 bases; unmatched junction nucleotides: 5. The CDR3 has 13 amino acids. CDR3 bases: TGTGCCAGCAGTTGGCAGGGGGACCAGCCCCAGCATTTT. It specifies CASSWQGDQPQHF.